This passage covers 24 T cell receptor beta chains from one sample sequenced in a study of HIV-infected patients and healthy controls. cDNA was made from 500 ng RNA using alpha and beta constant primers. Alpha and beta chain libraries were made separately by chain-specific third strand synthesis with multiplexing indices. TCRdb called the 5' RACE reads again in MiXCR, with one record for every CDR3 protein. This sample has 13,000 or so distinct CDR3 sequences, with roughly 9.9% found just once. No cell fractionation was done, so the repertoire covers all unsorted peripheral blood T cells. Source material: blood. The receptors shown here come from an adult in good health.

This clonotype was detected ten times or more. CDR3 DNA sequence: TGTGCCAGCAGTATCAGGAGGGGGCGCGACACTGAAGCTTTCTTT. Its translation is CASSIRRGRDTEAFF. This chain uses TRBV7-2 with TRBJ1-1; 7 nucleotides align to TRBD1. Germline V gene sequence: CDR1 SGHTA, CDR2 FQGNSA. Trimming at V came to 6 bases and at J to 3 bases, leaving 10 bases not matched to a gene. The CDR3 covers 15 residues.

This clonotype occurred many times. The V gene is TRBV18, the J gene TRBJ2-3, with D perhaps given as TRBD1 or TRBD2 (5 bases each). The V end was cut by 3 bases, the J end by 3 bases, with 10 bases between. CDR1 is KGHSH and CDR2 is LQKENI in the germline V gene. The CDR3 loop spans 14 amino acids. For the CDR3, the DNA is TGTGCCAGCTCACCGGGGGTCAAGACAGATACGCAGTATTTT. Its protein product is CASSPGVKTDTQYF.

This clonotype is medium-sized in the sample. V gene TRBV10-3 combines with J gene TRBJ2-7, with 9 bases that match TRBD1. The germline CDR1 and CDR2 sequences are ENHRY and SYGVKD. The CDR3 totals 13 residues. V gave up 8 bases and J gave up 5 bases; unmatched junction bases: 7. CDR3 amino acids: CAIADGTGNEQYF. In DNA, the CDR3 is TGTGCCATCGCAGACGGGACAGGGAACGAGCAGTACTTC.

This sequence joins TRBV12-3 or TRBV12-4 and TRBJ2-5; weak D call: TRBD1 (6 bases). The CDR3 has 12 residues. V gave up 3 bases and J gave up 5 bases, with 7 bases separating them. CDR3 sequence: CASSFTGETQYF. In DNA form, the CDR3 reads TGTGCCAGCAGTTTTACAGGGGAGACCCAGTACTTC.

This clonotype was recorded at least ten times. The chain links TRBV11-3 to TRBJ1-1; perhaps TRBD1 as D (6 bases). This CDR3 contains 16 residues. Germline assignment: CDR1 SGHNT and CDR2 YENEEA. The V and J ends lost 1 base and 0 bases respectively, with 12 bases between them. Here the CDR3 DNA reads TGTGCCAGCAGCTTAGCCCCGACAGGAATGAACACTGAAGCTTTCTTT. This translates into CASSLAPTGMNTEAFF. Using reference TRBV11-3 and TRBJ1-1 for the parts outside the CDR3, the full variable domain is EAGVVQSPRYKIIEKKQPVAFWCNPISGHNTLYWYLQNLGQGPELLIRYENEEAVDDSQLPKDRFSAERLKGVDSTLKIQPAELGDSAVYLCASSLAPTGMNTEAFFGQGTRLTVV.

In its sample, this clonotype was seen many times. This chain links TRBV6-2 or TRBV6-3 with TRBJ2-1, with 9 bases aligning to TRBD1. The junction had 6 bases not matched to a gene; V was cut back by 2 bases and J by 7 bases. The CDR3 covers 15 residues. Per the germline V gene, CDR1 is MNHEY and CDR2 is SVGEGT. CDR3 protein: CASSYGTGLWNEQFF. CDR3 in DNA: TGTGCCAGCAGTTACGGGACAGGGCTTTGGAATGAGCAGTTCTTC.

This clonotype has a handful of counts. This chain joins TRBV6-1 and TRBJ1-2, with no clear D. The CDR3 length is 13 residues. Germline lookup yields CDR1 MNHNS and CDR2 SASEGT. V was pared by 6 bases and J by 8 bases, with 16 bases between. Here the CDR3 reads CASSGTGSGGYTF. CDR3 in DNA: TGTGCCAGCAGCGGTACGGGGTCTGGCGGCTACACCTTC.

Many counts were recorded for this clonotype. The chain uses TRBV7-9 and TRBJ1-2; possible D gene TRBD1, 5 bases. The CDR3 has 13 residues. V lost 7 bases, J lost 2 bases, and 11 bases lay in between. The germline V gene has CDR1 SEHNR and CDR2 FQNEAQ (reference sequence). This CDR3 is CASNRDRNYGYTF. CDR3 DNA: TGTGCCAGCAACCGAGACAGAAACTATGGCTACACCTTC.

This clonotype was counted many times. The chain combines TRBV20-1 with TRBJ1-1; the D is unclear. CDR3 length: 17 residues. Trimming left V 2 bases short and J 2 bases short, with 21 bases between. CDR1 is DFQATT, CDR2 SNEGSKA, per germline (reference sequence). The CDR3 bases are TGCAGTGCTAGAAGTCTGGGCACCCACTACCTTAACACTGAAGCTTTCTTT. Its protein product is CSARSLGTHYLNTEAFF.

There are many counts of this clonotype. The V gene is TRBV12-3 or TRBV12-4, the J gene TRBJ1-5, with TRBD1 matching 9 bases. CDR3 length: 15 residues. J lost 5 bases, V lost 6 bases, and 8 bases had no gene match. CDR3 DNA: TGTGCCAGCAGGACCGGACAGGGGCAGGATCAGCCCCAGCATTTT. Translated, it gives CASRTGQGQDQPQHF.

For this clonotype: Sequence at one end of the junction differs from germline and may be a read error. The chain employs TRBV4-3 and TRBJ2-3; TRBD2 matches at 7 bases. The CDR3 sequence is 16 residues long. CDR1 LGHNA and CDR2 YSLEER come from the germline V gene. The CDR3 is CASGQIYGEGRDTQYF. CDR3 DNA: TGCGCCAGCGGCCAAATCTACGGGGAGGGCAGAGATACGCAGTATTTT.

In its sample, this clonotype was seen many times. The V call is TRBV24-1, the J call TRBJ2-1, with TRBD1 matching over 8 bases. V lost 5 bases, J lost 7 bases, and 15 bases stayed unmatched. The CDR3 spans 17 residues. The germline V gene has CDR1 KGHDR and CDR2 SFDVKD. For the CDR3, the DNA is TGTGCCACCAGTGTTGACTCCAGGGGGCGCGGTAGTAATGAGCAGTTCTTC. The encoded protein is CATSVDSRGRGSNEQFF.

This clonotype was seen many times. CDR3 amino acids: CASSLTGYSPLHF. The DNA of the CDR3 is TGTGCCAGCAGTTTAACAGGGTATTCACCCCTCCACTTT. V gene TRBV12-3 or TRBV12-4 combines with J gene TRBJ1-6; D possibly corresponds to TRBD1 (6 bases). V was pared by 2 bases and J by 8 bases, with 7 bases between. The CDR3 extends over 13 amino acids.

This clonotype has ten or more counts. J is TRBJ2-7 and V is TRBV27; 9 bases match TRBD2. The germline gives CDR1 MNHEY, CDR2 SMNVEV (reference sequence). V trimming: 0 bases; J trimming: 0 bases; junction bases outside the gene matches: 9. The CDR3 loop spans 18 amino acids. CDR3 bases: TGTGCCAGCAGTTTATCGATGCCGCTAGCGGGGTACTCCTACGAGCAGTACTTC. Protein sequence: CASSLSMPLAGYSYEQYF.

The chain links TRBV7-9 to TRBJ1-1; the D is unclear. CDR3 length: 14 amino acids. CDR1 is SEHNR, CDR2 FQNEAQ, per germline (reference sequence). Between the trimmed V and J ends, which lost 5 bases and 4 bases, there was a span of 14 bases. This CDR3 is CASSPRTSSTEAFF. The CDR3 DNA sequence: TGTGCCAGCAGCCCCCGGACGAGTTCCACTGAAGCTTTCTTT.

The table lists this clonotype with many counts. The V and J genes are TRBV6-2 or TRBV6-3 and TRBJ1-5; D call uncertain. Germline-derived CDR1 and CDR2 are MNHEY and SVGEGT. CDR3 length equals 12 residues. The ends were cut back, 0 bases at V and 7 bases at J, with 4 bases in the middle. The CDR3 here is CASSYSLQPQHF. The CDR3 bases are TGTGCCAGCAGTTACTCGTTGCAGCCCCAGCATTTT.

This clonotype has at least ten counts. V and J are TRBV7-2 and TRBJ2-5, with TRBD1 as a possible D gene (6 bases). CDR1 is SGHTA and CDR2 is FQGNSA in the germline V gene. V dropped 1 base and J dropped 2 bases, with 11 bases sitting between them. The CDR3 loop spans 15 amino acids. CDR3 in amino acids: CASSLVQGLQETQYF. CDR3 nucleotide sequence: TGTGCCAGCAGCTTAGTGCAGGGGTTACAAGAGACCCAGTACTTC. The full variable domain, in which reference TRBV7-2 and TRBJ2-5 provide the parts outside the CDR3, is GAGVSQSPSNKVTEKGKDVELRCDPISGHTALYWYRQSLGQGLEFLIYFQGNSAPDKSGLPSDRFSAERTGGSVSTLTIQRTQQEDSAVYLCASSLVQGLQETQYFGPGTRLLVL.

A few counts support this clonotype. The chain carries TRBV5-1 and TRBJ2-7; possible D gene TRBD2, 6 bases. Germline values: CDR1 SGHRS, CDR2 YFSETQ. This CDR3 is 15 amino acids long. The V end was cut by 1 base, the J end by 7 bases, with 18 bases between. CDR3 in DNA: TGCGCCAGCAGCTTGTCGCAGGTCCCTGGGGGGGAGCAGTACTTC. Translated: CASSLSQVPGGEQYF.

The V gene is TRBV7-2, the J gene TRBJ2-7; D gene uncertain. The V gene's germline CDR1 is SGHTA and CDR2 FQGNSA. The CDR3 has 16 amino acids. V lost 3 bases to trimming and J lost 2 bases, with 17 bases between them. CDR3: CASSLSPATTPYEQYF. The CDR3 nucleotides read TGTGCCAGCAGCTTGAGCCCCGCGACCACACCCTACGAGCAGTACTTC.

This clonotype came up a few times. The CDR3 region is CASRLAGGADTQYF. The CDR3 bases are TGTGCCAGCAGATTAGCGGGAGGGGCCGATACGCAGTATTTT. This chain connects TRBV5-4 to TRBJ2-3, with TRBD2 matching 11 bases. Germline V lookup: CDR1 SGHNT, CDR2 YYREEE (reference sequence). CDR3 length equals 14 residues. The trim removed 5 bases at V and 6 bases at J, leaving 5 bases unmatched.

This clonotype was seen at least ten times. The gene calls are TRBV18 and TRBJ1-2, with D possibly being TRBD1 (5 bases). The CDR3 loop spans 14 amino acids. Per germline, CDR1 KGHSH and CDR2 LQKENI. V lost 5 bases and J lost 7, with 17 bases in between. The CDR3 here is CASSTGTGTAGYTF. DNA of the CDR3: TGTGCCAGCTCAACGGGGACGGGCACCGCTGGCTACACCTTC.

This clonotype came up once. This sequence joins TRBV20-1 and TRBJ2-3, with TRBD2 identical over 14 bases. The CDR3 runs 18 residues. V gave up 3 bases and J gave up 4 bases; unmatched junction bases: 12. Germline CDR1 and CDR2: DFQATT and SNEGSKA (reference sequence). The CDR3 loop is CSASGTMGLAGEADTQYF. The CDR3, as DNA: TGCAGTGCTAGTGGCACTATGGGACTAGCGGGAGAGGCAGATACGCAGTATTTT.

This chain connects TRBV28 to TRBJ2-3; D gene unclear. Deletions cut 6 bases from V and 0 bases from J, with 7 bases between. The length of the CDR3 is 13 residues. CDR1 MDHEN and CDR2 SYDVKM come from the germline V gene. The CDR3 spells CASSPPSTDTQYF. CDR3 bases: TGTGCCAGCAGCCCACCTAGCACAGATACGCAGTATTTT.

This clonotype was observed many times. V is TRBV7-9 and J is TRBJ2-6, with TRBD1 as a possible D gene (5 bases). This CDR3 comprises 14 residues. V was pared by 9 bases and J by 4 bases, with 13 bases between. Per the germline V gene, CDR1 is SEHNR and CDR2 is FQNEAQ (reference sequence). DNA for the CDR3: TGTGCCAGTCGAACAGGCTCCGGGGCCAACGTCCTGACTTTC. Residues: CASRTGSGANVLTF.